This T cell receptor beta chain is from a study of identical twins. TCRdb itself ran the 5' RACE reads through MiXCR, one entry per CDR3 protein. The sample has under 250,000 distinct CDR3 sequences, about 12% seen once; the top ten hold 3.5% to 4.5%. Ten or more counts support this clonotype. Germline values: CDR1 LGHNA, CDR2 YSLEER. The CDR3 sequence is 15 residues long. V lost 0 bases and J 1 base, leaving 9 bases between the germline ends. This sample was also put to use in a study of yellow fever vaccine responses in identical twins.

This TCR was sampled from a woman under 30 in good health. The genes are TRBV4-3 and TRBJ1-1; no firm D call. Input material: memory (CD45RO+) T cells sorted from blood. CDR3 region: CASSQDLTENTEAFF. CDR3 bases: TGCGCCAGCAGCCAAGATCTAACAGAGAACACTGAAGCTTTCTTT.